This TCR beta chain was retrieved from a study of low-dose radiotherapy and immunotherapy resistance in tumors. Study details: Cohort 1 received 0.5 Gy per fraction every 2 weeks, totaling 6.5 Gy. The study gave patients oral aspirin 300 mg daily for four cycles from cycle 1 day 1.

With TRAV- and TRBV-specific primers, first-strand cDNA was made, covering the alpha and beta chains. A roughly 19-cycle PCR with a constant-region primer and V-primer adapter amplified TCRs. After the mRNA was isolated, it was amplified using in vitro transcription. TCRdb ran MiXCR on the reads and lists one entry per CDR3 protein. The sample includes fewer than 90,000 distinct CDR3 sequences, 18% of them seen just once. The CDR3 runs 16 residues. Germline V lookup: CDR1 SGHTA, CDR2 FQGNSA. Time point specified: before trial treatment. The TCR comes from a male donor with prostate cancer. This chain links TRBV7-2 with TRBJ2-5; unclear D gene. The J call may not be correct, given that the DNA end is closer to TRBJ2-7. Sample: PBMCs, taken before treatment. DNA of the CDR3: TGTGCCAGCAGCTTAGAGGGCGGATCAATCTCCTACGAGCAGTACTTC. Translated: CASSLEGGSISYEQYF.